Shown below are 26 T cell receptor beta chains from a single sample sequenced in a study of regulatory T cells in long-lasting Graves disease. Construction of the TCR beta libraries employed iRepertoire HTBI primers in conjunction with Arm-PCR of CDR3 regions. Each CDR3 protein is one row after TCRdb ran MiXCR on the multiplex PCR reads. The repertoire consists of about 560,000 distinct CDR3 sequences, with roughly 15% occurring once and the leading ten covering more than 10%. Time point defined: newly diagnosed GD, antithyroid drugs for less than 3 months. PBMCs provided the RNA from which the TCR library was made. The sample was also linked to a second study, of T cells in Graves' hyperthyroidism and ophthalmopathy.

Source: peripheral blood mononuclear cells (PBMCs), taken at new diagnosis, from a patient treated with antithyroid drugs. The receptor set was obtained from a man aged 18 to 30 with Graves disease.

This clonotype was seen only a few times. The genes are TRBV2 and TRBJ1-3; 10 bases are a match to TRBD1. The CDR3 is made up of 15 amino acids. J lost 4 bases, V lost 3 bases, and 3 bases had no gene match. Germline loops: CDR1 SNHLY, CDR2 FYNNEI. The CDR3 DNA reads TGTGCCAGCAGTGACGACAGGGGGCAAGGAAACACCATATATTTT. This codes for CASSDDRGQGNTIYF.

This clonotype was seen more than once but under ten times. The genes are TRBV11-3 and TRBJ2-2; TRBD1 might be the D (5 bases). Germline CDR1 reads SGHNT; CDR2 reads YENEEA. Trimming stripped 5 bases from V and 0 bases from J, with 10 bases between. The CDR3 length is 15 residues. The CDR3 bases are TGTGCCAGCAGCAGGGGCTTTGCGAACACCGGGGAGCTGTTTTTT. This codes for CASSRGFANTGELFF.

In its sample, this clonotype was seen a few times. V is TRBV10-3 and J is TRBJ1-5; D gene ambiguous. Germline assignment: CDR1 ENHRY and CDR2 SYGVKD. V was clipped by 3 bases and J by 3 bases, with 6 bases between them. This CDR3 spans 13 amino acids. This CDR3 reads CAISEEINQPQHF. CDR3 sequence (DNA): TGTGCCATCAGTGAAGAGATCAATCAGCCCCAGCATTTT.

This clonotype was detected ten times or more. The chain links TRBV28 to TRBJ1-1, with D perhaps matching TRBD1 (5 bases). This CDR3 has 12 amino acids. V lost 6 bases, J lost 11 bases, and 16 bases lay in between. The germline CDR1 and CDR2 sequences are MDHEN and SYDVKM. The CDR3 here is CASSQTGAPAFF. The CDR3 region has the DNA TGTGCCAGCAGCCAAACCGGGGCCCCCGCTTTCTTT.

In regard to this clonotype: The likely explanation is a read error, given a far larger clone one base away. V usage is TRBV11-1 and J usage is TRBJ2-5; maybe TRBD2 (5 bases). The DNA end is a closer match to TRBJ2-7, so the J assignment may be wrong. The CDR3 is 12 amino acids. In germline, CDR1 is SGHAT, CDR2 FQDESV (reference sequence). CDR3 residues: CASSLGLAEQYF. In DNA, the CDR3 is TGTGCCAGCAGCTTAGGTCTAGCCGAGCAGTACTTC.

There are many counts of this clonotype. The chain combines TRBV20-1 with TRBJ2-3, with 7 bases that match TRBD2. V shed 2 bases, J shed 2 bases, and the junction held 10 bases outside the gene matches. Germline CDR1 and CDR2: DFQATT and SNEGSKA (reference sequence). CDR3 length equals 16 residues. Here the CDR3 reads CSARSFASGNTDTQYF. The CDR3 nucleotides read TGCAGTGCTAGATCCTTTGCTAGCGGAAACACAGATACGCAGTATTTT.

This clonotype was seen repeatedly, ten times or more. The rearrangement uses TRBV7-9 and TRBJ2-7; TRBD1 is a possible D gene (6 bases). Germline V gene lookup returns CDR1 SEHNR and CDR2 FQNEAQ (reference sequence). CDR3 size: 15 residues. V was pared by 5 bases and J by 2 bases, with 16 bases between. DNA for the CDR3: TGTGCCAGCAGCCGAAGGTTAACAGGGACCTACGAGCAGTACTTC. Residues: CASSRRLTGTYEQYF. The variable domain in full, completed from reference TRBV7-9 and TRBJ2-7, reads DTGVSQNPRHKITKRGQNVTFRCDPISEHNRLYWYRQTLGQGPEFLTYFQNEAQLEKSRLLSDRFSAERPKGSFSTLEIQRTEQGDSAMYLCASSRRLTGTYEQYFGPGTRLTVT.

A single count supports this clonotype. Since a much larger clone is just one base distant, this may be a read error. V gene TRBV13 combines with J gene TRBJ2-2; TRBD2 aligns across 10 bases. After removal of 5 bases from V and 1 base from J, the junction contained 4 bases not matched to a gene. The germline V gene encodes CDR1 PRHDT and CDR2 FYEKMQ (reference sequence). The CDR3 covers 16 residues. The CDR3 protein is CASSAWTSGNTGELFF. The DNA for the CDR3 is TGTGCCAGCAGCGCCTGGACTAGCGGGAACACCGGGGAGCTGTTTTTT.

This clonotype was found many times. Written as DNA, the CDR3 is TGTGCCAGCAGTGACAGGGGTTACAACGAGCAGTACTTC. As protein: CASSDRGYNEQYF. The chain recombines TRBV27 with TRBJ2-7, with TRBD1 identical over 8 bases. Trimming cost V 5 bases and J 5 bases; bases outside gene matches: 5. CDR1 is MNHEY and CDR2 is SMNVEV in the germline V gene (reference sequence). CDR3 size: 13 residues.

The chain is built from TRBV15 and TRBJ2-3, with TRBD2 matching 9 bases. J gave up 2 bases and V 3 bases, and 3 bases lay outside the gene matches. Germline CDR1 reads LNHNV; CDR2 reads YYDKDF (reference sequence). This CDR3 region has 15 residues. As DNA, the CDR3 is TGTGCCACCAGCAGGGGACTAGCCGACACAGATACGCAGTATTTT. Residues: CATSRGLADTDTQYF.

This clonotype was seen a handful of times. DNA for the CDR3: TGTGCCAGCAGTCCCTGGCAGGAGGCCTACGAGCAGTACTTC. Translation: CASSPWQEAYEQYF. The J gene is TRBJ2-7, the V gene TRBV6-1; D possibly corresponds to TRBD2 (5 bases). There are 14 residues in the CDR3. The V end was cut by 5 bases, the J end by 2 bases, with 13 bases between. Germline CDR1 reads MNHNS; CDR2 reads SASEGT.

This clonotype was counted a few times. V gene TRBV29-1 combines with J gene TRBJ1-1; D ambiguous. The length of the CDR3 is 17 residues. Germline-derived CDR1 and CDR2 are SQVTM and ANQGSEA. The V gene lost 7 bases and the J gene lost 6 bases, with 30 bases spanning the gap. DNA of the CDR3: TGCAGCGCATGGGAAGGGATAGAGGGTTTTTCTTGGGCTGAAGCTTTCTTT. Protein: CSAWEGIEGFSWAEAFF.

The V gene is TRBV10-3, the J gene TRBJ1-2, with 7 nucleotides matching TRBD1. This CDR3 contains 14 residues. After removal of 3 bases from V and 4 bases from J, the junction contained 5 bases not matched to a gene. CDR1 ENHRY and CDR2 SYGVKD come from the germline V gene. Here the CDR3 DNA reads TGTGCCATCAGTGAAGAGACAGGGCTCTATGGCTACACCTTC. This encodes CAISEETGLYGYTF.

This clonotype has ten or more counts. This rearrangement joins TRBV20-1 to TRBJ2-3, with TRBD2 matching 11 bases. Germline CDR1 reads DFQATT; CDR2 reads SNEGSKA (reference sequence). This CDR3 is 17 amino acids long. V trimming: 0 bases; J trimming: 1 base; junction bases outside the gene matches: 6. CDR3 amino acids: CSARDSSGRSGTDTQYF. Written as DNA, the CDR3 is TGCAGTGCTAGAGATTCTAGCGGGAGGAGTGGCACAGATACGCAGTATTTT.

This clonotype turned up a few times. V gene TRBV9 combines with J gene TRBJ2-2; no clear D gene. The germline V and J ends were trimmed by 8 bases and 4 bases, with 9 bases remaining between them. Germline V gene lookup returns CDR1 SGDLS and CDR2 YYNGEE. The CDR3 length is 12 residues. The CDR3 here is CASGRFTGELFF. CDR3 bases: TGTGCCAGTGGGCGGTTCACCGGGGAGCTGTTTTTT.

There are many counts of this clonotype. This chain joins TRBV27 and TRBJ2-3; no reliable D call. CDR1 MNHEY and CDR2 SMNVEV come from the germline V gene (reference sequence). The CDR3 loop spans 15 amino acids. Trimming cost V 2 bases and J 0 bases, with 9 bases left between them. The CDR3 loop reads CASSLRTASTDTQYF. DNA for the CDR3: TGTGCCAGCAGTTTACGTACAGCGAGCACAGATACGCAGTATTTT.

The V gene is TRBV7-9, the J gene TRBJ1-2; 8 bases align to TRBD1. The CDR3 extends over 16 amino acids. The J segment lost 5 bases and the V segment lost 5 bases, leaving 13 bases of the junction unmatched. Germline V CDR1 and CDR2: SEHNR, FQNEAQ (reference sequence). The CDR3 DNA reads TGTGCCAGCAGCGATACAGGGCCAGGGGGCCGGTATGGCTACACCTTC. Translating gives CASSDTGPGGRYGYTF.

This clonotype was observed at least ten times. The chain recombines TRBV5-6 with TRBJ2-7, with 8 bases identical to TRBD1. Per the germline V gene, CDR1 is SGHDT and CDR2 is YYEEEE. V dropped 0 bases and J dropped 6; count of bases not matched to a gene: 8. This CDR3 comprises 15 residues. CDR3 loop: CASSLEPGGLSEQYF. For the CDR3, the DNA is TGTGCCAGCAGCTTGGAGCCAGGGGGCTTAAGCGAGCAGTACTTC.

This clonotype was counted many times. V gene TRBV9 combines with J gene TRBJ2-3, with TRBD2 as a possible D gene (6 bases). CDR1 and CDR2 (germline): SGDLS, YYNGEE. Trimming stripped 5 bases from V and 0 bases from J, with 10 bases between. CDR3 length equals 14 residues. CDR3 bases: TGTGCCAGCAGTGGAACTAGCAGCACAGATACGCAGTATTTT. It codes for CASSGTSSTDTQYF.

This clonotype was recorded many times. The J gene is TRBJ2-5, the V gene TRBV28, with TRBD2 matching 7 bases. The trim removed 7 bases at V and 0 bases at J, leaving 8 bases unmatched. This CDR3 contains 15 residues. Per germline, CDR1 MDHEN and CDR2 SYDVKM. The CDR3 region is CASTSWGGDQETQYF. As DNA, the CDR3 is TGTGCCAGCACCTCTTGGGGGGGAGACCAAGAGACCCAGTACTTC.

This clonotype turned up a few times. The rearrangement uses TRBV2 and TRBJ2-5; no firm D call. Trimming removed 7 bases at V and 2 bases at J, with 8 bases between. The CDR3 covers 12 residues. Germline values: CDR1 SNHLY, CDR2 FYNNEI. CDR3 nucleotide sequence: TGTGCCAGCACAGTTTGGCAAGAGACCCAGTACTTC. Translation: CASTVWQETQYF.

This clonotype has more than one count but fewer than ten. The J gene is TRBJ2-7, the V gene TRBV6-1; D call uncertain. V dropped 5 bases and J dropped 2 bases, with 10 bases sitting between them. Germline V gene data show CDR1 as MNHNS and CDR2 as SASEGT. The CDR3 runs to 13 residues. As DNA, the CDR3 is TGTGCCAGCAGTACTCCTGGGGCCTACGAGCAGTACTTC. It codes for CASSTPGAYEQYF.

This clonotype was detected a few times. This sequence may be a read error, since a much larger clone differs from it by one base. The CDR3 is CSAGPGQGDYEQHF. DNA of the CDR3: TGCAGTGCTGGCCCGGGACAGGGAGACTACGAGCAGCACTTC. This chain uses TRBV20-1 with TRBJ2-7; the match to TRBD1 covers 9 bases. The CDR3 is 14 residues long. Germline V CDR1 and CDR2: DFQATT, SNEGSKA (reference sequence).

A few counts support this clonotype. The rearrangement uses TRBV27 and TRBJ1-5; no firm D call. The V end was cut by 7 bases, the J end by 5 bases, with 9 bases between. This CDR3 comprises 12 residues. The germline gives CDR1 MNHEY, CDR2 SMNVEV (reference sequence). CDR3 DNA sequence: TGTGCCAGCAAGACACCTTATCAGCCCCAGCATTTT. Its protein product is CASKTPYQPQHF.

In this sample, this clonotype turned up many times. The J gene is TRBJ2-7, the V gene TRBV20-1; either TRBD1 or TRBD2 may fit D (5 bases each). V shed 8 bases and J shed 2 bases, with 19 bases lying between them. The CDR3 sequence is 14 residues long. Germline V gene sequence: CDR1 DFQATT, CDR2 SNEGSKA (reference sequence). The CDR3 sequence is CSTGPTPSTYEQYF. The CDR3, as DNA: TGCAGTACGGGACCGACTCCAAGTACCTACGAGCAGTACTTC.

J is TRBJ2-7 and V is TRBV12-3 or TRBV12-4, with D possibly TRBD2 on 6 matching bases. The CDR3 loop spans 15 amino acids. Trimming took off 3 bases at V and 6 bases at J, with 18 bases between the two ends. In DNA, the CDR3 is TGTGCCAGCAGTTTTCGGTCTGGAGGGTCTCTCGAGCAGTACTTC. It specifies CASSFRSGGSLEQYF.